What follows are 30 T cell receptor beta chains derived from one specimen sequenced in a study of T-cell reconstitution after alpha-beta-depleted transplantation in children. Construction of the TCRbeta library involved unique molecular identifiers. MiXCR, applied by TCRdb to the PCR reads, yields one record per CDR3 protein. The table lists 500,000 to 750,000 distinct CDR3 sequences, roughly 27% of them singletons, with approximately 39% in the top ten. The sample consisted of PBMCs, taken before TCRalphabeta/CD19-depleted stem cell transplant. These receptors were taken from a boy younger than two with Wiskott-Aldrich syndrome, due to receive a stem cell transplant.

This clonotype was detected a few times. This sequence joins TRBV20-1 and TRBJ1-5, with D perhaps TRBD1 (6 bases). Germline loops: CDR1 DFQATT, CDR2 SNEGSKA (reference sequence). V was cut by 4 bases and J by 2 bases, with 24 bases left in between. The CDR3 sequence is 18 residues long. The CDR3 sequence: CSATSTSGGAGGNQPQHF. For the CDR3, the DNA is TGCAGTGCTACGAGCACCAGCGGGGGGGCAGGGGGCAATCAGCCCCAGCATTTT.

The J gene is TRBJ2-7, the V gene TRBV2; D call uncertain. The ends were cut back, 5 bases at V and 5 bases at J, with 16 bases in the middle. Germline-derived CDR1 and CDR2 are SNHLY and FYNNEI. The CDR3 contains 14 residues. In DNA form, the CDR3 reads TGTGCCAGCAGTACCATCCCGGGCCTAGACGAGCAGTACTTC. This sequence encodes CASSTIPGLDEQYF.

This clonotype appeared a few times. The gene calls are TRBV12-3 or TRBV12-4 and TRBJ2-5; D possibly corresponds to TRBD1 (6 bases). V lost 2 bases, J lost 3 bases, and 10 bases lay in between. The CDR3 covers 14 residues. In DNA form, the CDR3 reads TGTGCCAGCAGTTTACTTGGGGGCGAAGAGACCCAGTACTTC. Translation: CASSLLGGEETQYF.

This clonotype was detected a few times. CDR3 coding DNA: TGTGCCAGCAGGCCTACAGGGAGTGGGGCCGGGGAGCTGTTTTTT. The encoded protein is CASRPTGSGAGELFF. The genes are TRBV12-3 or TRBV12-4 and TRBJ2-2, with D maybe TRBD1 (6 bases). This CDR3 has 15 amino acids. Trimming pared 6 bases from V and 6 bases from J, leaving 17 bases between.

The rearrangement links TRBV5-1 to TRBJ2-1, with D maybe TRBD2 (5 bases). The germline V gene encodes CDR1 SGHRS and CDR2 YFSETQ. This CDR3 is built from 14 residues. Deletions cut 2 bases from V and 10 bases from J, with 16 bases between. The CDR3 loop is CASSFGLRQAEQFF. The CDR3 DNA is TGCGCCAGCAGCTTCGGACTGCGTCAGGCGGAGCAGTTCTTC. The full variable domain, its missing parts supplied by reference TRBV5-1 and TRBJ2-1, is KAGVTQTPRYLIKTRGQQVTLSCSPISGHRSVSWYQQTPGQGLQFLFEYFSETQRNKGNFPGRFSGRQFSNSRSEMNVSTLELGDSALYLCASSFGLRQAEQFFGPGTRLTVL.

This clonotype has just a few counts. This chain connects TRBV2 to TRBJ2-1; TRBD2 might be the D (6 bases). CDR3 size: 16 residues. CDR1 and CDR2 from the germline V gene are SNHLY and FYNNEI. Between the trimmed V and J ends, which lost 4 bases and 6 bases, there was a span of 19 bases. The CDR3, as DNA: TGTGCCAGCAGTGCCTCCCCGGGAGTTACCCTCAATGAGCAGTTCTTC. This codes for CASSASPGVTLNEQFF.

This clonotype appeared a few times. The chain is built from TRBV6-1 and TRBJ2-1, with 8 nucleotides matching TRBD1. Trimming removed 2 bases from V and 6 bases from J; junction bases left unmatched: 6. The V gene's germline CDR1 is MNHNS and CDR2 SASEGT. The CDR3 length is 15 residues. The CDR3 DNA follows: TGTGCCAGCAGTGAAATAGGGCAGGGGGCCAATGAGCAGTTCTTC. Its translation is CASSEIGQGANEQFF.

The chain carries TRBV5-1 and TRBJ1-1; D ambiguous. In germline, CDR1 is SGHRS, CDR2 YFSETQ. This CDR3 has 14 residues. Trimming removed 1 base from V and 2 bases from J, with 9 bases in between. CDR3 sequence (DNA): TGCGCCAGCAGCTTGTGGGTTTCAAACACTGAAGCTTTCTTT. This sequence encodes CASSLWVSNTEAFF. The full variable domain, rest sourced from reference TRBV5-1 and TRBJ1-1, is KAGVTQTPRYLIKTRGQQVTLSCSPISGHRSVSWYQQTPGQGLQFLFEYFSETQRNKGNFPGRFSGRQFSNSRSEMNVSTLELGDSALYLCASSLWVSNTEAFFGQGTRLTVV.

The chain recombines TRBV28 with TRBJ2-7; no clear D gene. The CDR3 runs to 15 residues. Germline assignment: CDR1 MDHEN and CDR2 SYDVKM. Trimming cost V 0 bases and J 3 bases, with 12 bases left between them. DNA for the CDR3: TGTGCCAGCAGTTTATGGTCCCAGTTCTTCTACGAGCAGTACTTC. It encodes CASSLWSQFFYEQYF. The full variable domain, completed using reference TRBV28 and TRBJ2-7, is DVKVTQSSRYLVKRTGEKVFLECVQDMDHENMFWYRQDPGLGLRLIYFSYDVKMKEKGDIPEGYSVSREKKERFSLILESASTNQTSMYLCASSLWSQFFYEQYFGPGTRLTVT.

V is TRBV28 and J is TRBJ2-1, with 10 bases fitting TRBD2. Germline CDR1 is MDHEN and CDR2 is SYDVKM. J gave up 10 bases and V 4 bases, and 7 bases lay outside the gene matches. CDR3 length: 14 residues. CDR3 nucleotides: TGTGCCAGCAGTTCCAGCGGGAGGGCCTGGGAGCAGTTCTTC. It is translated as CASSSSGRAWEQFF.

This clonotype has more than one count but fewer than ten. V usage is TRBV20-1 and J usage is TRBJ2-7; unclear D gene. The CDR3 totals 11 residues. The ends were cut back, 3 bases at V and 5 bases at J, with 8 bases in the middle. CDR1 and CDR2 (germline): DFQATT, SNEGSKA (reference sequence). The DNA for the CDR3 is TGCAGTGCTAGGGTGGGCCACGAGCAGTACTTC. It encodes CSARVGHEQYF.

There are a few counts of this clonotype. J is TRBJ1-2 and V is TRBV5-1; perhaps TRBD1 as D (6 bases). The CDR3 contains 15 residues. The ends were cut back, 4 bases at V and 8 bases at J, with 21 bases in the middle. Germline V gives CDR1 SGHRS, CDR2 YFSETQ. The CDR3 region is CASSVGGAGPSGYTF. CDR3 nucleotide sequence: TGCGCCAGCAGCGTGGGGGGGGCAGGGCCCTCCGGCTACACCTTC. The complete variable domain, with remaining parts taken from reference TRBV5-1 and TRBJ1-2, reads KAGVTQTPRYLIKTRGQQVTLSCSPISGHRSVSWYQQTPGQGLQFLFEYFSETQRNKGNFPGRFSGRQFSNSRSEMNVSTLELGDSALYLCASSVGGAGPSGYTFGSGTRLTVV.

The V and J genes are TRBV20-1 and TRBJ2-3, with a weak D call TRBD2 (6 bases). CDR1 is DFQATT and CDR2 is SNEGSKA in the germline V gene (reference sequence). With 3 bases removed from V and 0 bases from J, the gap between germline ends came to 13 bases. The CDR3 length is 15 residues. The CDR3 nucleotides are TGCAGTGCTAGTGGTGGTAGCGGCAGCACAGATACGCAGTATTTT. The encoded protein is CSASGGSGSTDTQYF.

This chain uses TRBV7-9 with TRBJ1-2, with TRBD1 as a possible D gene (6 bases). Germline CDR1 SEHNR, CDR2 FQNEAQ (reference sequence). V was trimmed by 5 bases and J by 0 bases, leaving 16 bases between them. The CDR3 sequence is 16 residues long. The CDR3: CASSPSGAGANYGYTF. The CDR3 DNA reads TGTGCCAGCAGCCCATCGGGGGCAGGGGCTAACTATGGCTACACCTTC.

This clonotype was seen a handful of times. This chain links TRBV6-2 or TRBV6-3 with TRBJ2-7; D may match TRBD1 or TRBD2 (5 bases each). The germline gives CDR1 MNHEY, CDR2 SVGEGT. This CDR3 contains 15 residues. Trimming removed 8 bases at V and 4 bases at J, with 21 bases between. CDR3 DNA: TGTGCCAGCCAAGTCTGGTTCGGGGCCCAATACGAGCAGTACTTC. Protein product: CASQVWFGAQYEQYF.

J is TRBJ1-1 and V is TRBV5-1; D possibly corresponds to TRBD1 (5 bases). CDR1 and CDR2 (germline): SGHRS, YFSETQ. This CDR3 is 15 amino acids long. Trimming removed 4 bases at V and 0 bases at J, with 13 bases between. The CDR3 loop reads CASSRVGTVNTEAFF. CDR3 DNA sequence: TGCGCCAGCAGCCGGGTCGGGACGGTGAACACTGAAGCTTTCTTT. Supplemented by reference TRBV5-1 and TRBJ1-1, the full variable domain reads KAGVTQTPRYLIKTRGQQVTLSCSPISGHRSVSWYQQTPGQGLQFLFEYFSETQRNKGNFPGRFSGRQFSNSRSEMNVSTLELGDSALYLCASSRVGTVNTEAFFGQGTRLTVV.

The chain links TRBV27 to TRBJ1-5; TRBD1 is a possible D gene (5 bases). Germline V gene data show CDR1 as MNHEY and CDR2 as SMNVEV (reference sequence). V was pared by 6 bases and J by 6 bases, with 24 bases between. The CDR3 has 17 residues. In DNA form, the CDR3 reads TGTGCCAGCAGGATTACCACAAACAGGATTAGCGCTCAGCCCCAGCATTTT. It codes for CASRITTNRISAQPQHF.

This clonotype was counted ten times or more. A read error may account for a junction end that differs from germline. This chain uses TRBV5-1 with TRBJ2-2; D not resolved. The CDR3 sequence is 13 residues long. Germline CDR1 SGHRS, CDR2 YFSETQ. CDR3 in amino acids: CASSLARTGELFF. The CDR3 coding sequence is TGTGCCAGCAGCTTGGCCAGAACCGGGGAGCTGTTTTTT.

This clonotype occurred a few times. The chain links TRBV6-6 to TRBJ2-1, with D hard to call. Germline assignment: CDR1 MNHNY and CDR2 SVGAGI (reference sequence). Trimming pared 2 bases from V and 3 bases from J, leaving 5 bases between. The CDR3 loop spans 13 amino acids. DNA of the CDR3: TGTGCCAGCAGTTACAAGGGCTACAATGAGCAGTTCTTC. Protein sequence: CASSYKGYNEQFF.

This chain joins TRBV30 and TRBJ2-5, with 7 positions matching TRBD2. The CDR3 has 13 residues. Trimming cost V 0 bases and J 7 bases; bases outside gene matches: 5. Germline-derived CDR1 and CDR2 are GTSNPN and SVGIG (reference sequence). The CDR3 is CAWSVGLPTTQYF. Here the CDR3 DNA reads TGTGCCTGGAGTGTGGGACTACCTACGACCCAGTACTTC.

The rearrangement links TRBV2 to TRBJ2-1; the match to TRBD2 covers 8 bases. The CDR3 is 15 residues long. The V and J ends lost 11 bases and 4 bases, in that order; junction bases with no gene match: 13. CDR1 is SNHLY and CDR2 is FYNNEI in the germline V gene. CDR3 sequence: CAVSGDAKPYNEQFF. CDR3 DNA sequence: TGTGCCGTTAGCGGGGACGCCAAGCCTTACAATGAGCAGTTCTTC.

V usage is TRBV5-1 and J usage is TRBJ2-7; possibly TRBD2 for D (6 bases). The CDR3 runs to 14 residues. Germline V gives CDR1 SGHRS, CDR2 YFSETQ. V was cut by 4 bases and J by 4 bases, with 15 bases left in between. CDR3 DNA: TGCGCCAGCAGCACCCAACCCGGAGGGTACGAGCAGTACTTC. This encodes CASSTQPGGYEQYF.

This clonotype appeared a few times. This chain uses TRBV5-1 with TRBJ2-1, with D unclear. Trimming removed 1 base from V and 5 bases from J, with 13 bases in between. This CDR3 is built from 15 residues. CDR1 SGHRS and CDR2 YFSETQ come from the germline V gene. CDR3 in DNA: TGCGCCAGCAGCTTGTCGCCTCCCAGACACAATGAGCAGTTCTTC. Its protein is CASSLSPPRHNEQFF.

This clonotype came up a few times. The V call is TRBV29-1, the J call TRBJ2-7, with 12 bases matching TRBD2. The V gene end was trimmed by 6 bases and the J gene end by 7 bases; junction bases not matched to a gene: 7. The V gene's germline CDR1 is SQVTM and CDR2 ANQGSEA. The CDR3 covers 13 residues. Written as DNA, the CDR3 is TGCAGCGTCGGACTAGCGGGGCCCCAAGAGCAGTACTTC. Protein product: CSVGLAGPQEQYF.

This clonotype was seen more than once but under ten times. V usage is TRBV5-1 and J usage is TRBJ2-3; D not resolved. The germline V gene encodes CDR1 SGHRS and CDR2 YFSETQ. The ends were cut back, 2 bases at V and 2 bases at J, with 9 bases in the middle. This CDR3 comprises 14 residues. This chain's CDR3 is CASSLYEITDTQYF. The CDR3 DNA reads TGCGCCAGCAGCTTATATGAGATCACAGATACGCAGTATTTT.

V gene TRBV18 combines with J gene TRBJ2-1, with 13 bases identical to TRBD2. The germline gives CDR1 KGHSH, CDR2 LQKENI. Trimming cost V 3 bases and J 9 bases; bases outside gene matches: 5. The CDR3 runs 15 residues. CDR3 nucleotides: TGTGCCAGCTCACCCGGGACTAGCGGGATGGTTGAGCAGTTCTTC. It encodes CASSPGTSGMVEQFF.

This clonotype was seen more than once but under ten times. The chain combines TRBV12-3 or TRBV12-4 with TRBJ2-5; 8 bases agree with TRBD2. CDR3 length: 15 amino acids. V gave up 5 bases and J gave up 6 bases; unmatched junction bases: 11. Here the CDR3 reads CASSPQAGAWQTQYF. The CDR3, as DNA: TGTGCCAGCAGTCCCCAAGCGGGAGCTTGGCAGACCCAGTACTTC.

The count of this clonotype is one. The genes are TRBV21-1 and TRBJ2-1; TRBD1, the table's D call, was not compared with the DNA. TRBV21-1 is noted as a pseudogene. CDR3 length equals 10 residues. In DNA form, the CDR3 reads TGTGCCAAGGACATAAATGAGCAGTTCTTC. Its protein product is CAKDINEQFF.

The rearrangement joins TRBV20-1 to TRBJ2-2; 10 bases match TRBD1. Germline V gene sequence: CDR1 DFQATT, CDR2 SNEGSKA (reference sequence). This CDR3 contains 15 residues. V shed 1 base and J 5 bases; nucleotides not matched to a gene: 4. CDR3 DNA: TGCAGTGCTAGAGGCCGGGACAGGGGTACCGGGGAGCTGTTTTTT. This codes for CSARGRDRGTGELFF.

V usage is TRBV29-1 and J usage is TRBJ2-1; the match to TRBD1 covers 8 bases. Trimming took 7 bases from V and 10 from J; bases not matched to a gene: 12. This CDR3 comprises 13 residues. Germline CDR1 and CDR2: SQVTM and ANQGSEA. In DNA, the CDR3 is TGCAGCGCTCTGGACAGGGCATTTGGGGAGCAGTTCTTC. It codes for CSALDRAFGEQFF.